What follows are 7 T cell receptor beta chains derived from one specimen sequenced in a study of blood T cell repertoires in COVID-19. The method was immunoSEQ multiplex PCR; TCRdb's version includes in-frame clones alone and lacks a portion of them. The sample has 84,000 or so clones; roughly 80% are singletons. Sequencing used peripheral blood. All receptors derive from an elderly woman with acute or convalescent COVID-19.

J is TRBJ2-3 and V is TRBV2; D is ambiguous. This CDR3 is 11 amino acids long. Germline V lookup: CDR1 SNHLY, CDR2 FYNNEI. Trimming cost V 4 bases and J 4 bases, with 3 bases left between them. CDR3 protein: CASSGADTQYF. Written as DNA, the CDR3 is TGTGCCAGCAGTGGAGCAGATACGCAGTATTTT.

The CDR3 DNA sequence: TGTGCCAGCAGAGGGGCAGATACGCAGTATTTT. It is translated as CASRGADTQYF. The J gene is TRBJ2-3, the V gene TRBV9, with D maybe TRBD1 (5 bases). V lost 5 bases and J 4 bases, leaving 5 bases between the germline ends. Germline assignment: CDR1 SGDLS and CDR2 YYNGEE. The CDR3 is 11 residues long.

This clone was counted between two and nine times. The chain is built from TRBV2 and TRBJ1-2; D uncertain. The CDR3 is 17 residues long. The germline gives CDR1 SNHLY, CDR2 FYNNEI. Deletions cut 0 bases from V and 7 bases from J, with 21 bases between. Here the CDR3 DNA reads TGTGCCAGCAGTGAAGCTAGTGGGCAAGCCCTATTACGTGGCTACACCTTC. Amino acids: CASSEASGQALLRGYTF. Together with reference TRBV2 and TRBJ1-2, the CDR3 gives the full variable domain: EPEVTQTPSHQVTQMGQEVILRCVPISNHLYFYWYRQILGQKVEFLVSFYNNEISEKSEIFDDQFSVERPDGSNFTLKIRSTKLEDSAMYFCASSEASGQALLRGYTFGSGTRLTVV.

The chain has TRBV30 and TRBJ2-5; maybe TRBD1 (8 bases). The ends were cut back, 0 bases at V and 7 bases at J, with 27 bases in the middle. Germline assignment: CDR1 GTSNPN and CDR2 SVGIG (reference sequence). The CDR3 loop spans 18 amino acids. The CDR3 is CAWSVQGAGTIFLRTQYF. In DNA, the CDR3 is TGTGCCTGGAGTGTTCAGGGGGCCGGGACTATATTTTTACGGACCCAGTACTTC.

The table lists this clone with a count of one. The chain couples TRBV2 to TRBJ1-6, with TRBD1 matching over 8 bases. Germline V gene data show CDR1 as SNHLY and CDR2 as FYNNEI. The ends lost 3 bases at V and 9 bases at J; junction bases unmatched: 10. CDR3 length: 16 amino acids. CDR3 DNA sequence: TGTGCCAGCAGTGACCCAGGACAGGGAGTGGGTTCACCCCTCCACTTT. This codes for CASSDPGQGVGSPLHF.

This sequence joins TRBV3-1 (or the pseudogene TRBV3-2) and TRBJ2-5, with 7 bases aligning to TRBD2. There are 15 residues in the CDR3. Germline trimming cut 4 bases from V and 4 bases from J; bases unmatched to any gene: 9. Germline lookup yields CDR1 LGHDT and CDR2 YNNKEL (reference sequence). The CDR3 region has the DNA TGTGCCAGCAGCCCGCCGGGACTACGCCGAGAGACCCAGTACTTC. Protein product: CASSPPGLRRETQYF.

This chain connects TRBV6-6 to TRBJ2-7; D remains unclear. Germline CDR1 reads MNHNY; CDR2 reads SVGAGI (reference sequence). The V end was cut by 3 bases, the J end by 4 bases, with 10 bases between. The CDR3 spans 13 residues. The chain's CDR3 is CASSYDSVYEQYF. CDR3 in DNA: TGTGCCAGCAGTTATGATTCGGTATACGAGCAGTACTTC.